These 30 T cell receptor beta chains were sequenced from one sample in a study of regulatory T cells in long-lasting Graves disease. Described time point: newly diagnosed GD, antithyroid drugs for less than 3 months. Construction of the TCR library relied on RNA isolated from PBMCs. With iRepertoire HTBI primers and Arm-PCR of CDR3 regions, TCR beta libraries were built. Each CDR3 protein is one row after TCRdb ran MiXCR on the multiplex PCR reads. This sample has 400,000 to 450,000 distinct CDR3 sequences, with about 17% found just once. The sample was also linked to a second study, of T cells in Graves' hyperthyroidism and ophthalmopathy.

Material: peripheral blood mononuclear cells (PBMCs), obtained at new diagnosis, from a patient treated with antithyroid drugs. These receptors originate from a woman aged 25 to 39 with Graves disease.

About this clonotype itself: Since a much larger clone is just one base distant, this may be a read error. The V call is TRBV13, the J call TRBJ2-3; D may be TRBD2 (6 bases). Germline V CDR1 and CDR2: PRHDT, FYEKMQ (reference sequence). The V end was cut by 5 bases, the J end by 6 bases, with 21 bases between. This CDR3 has 16 amino acids. CDR3 loop: CASSQPRDGGRDTQYF. DNA for the CDR3: TGTGCCAGCAGCCAACCGAGGGACGGGGGACGTGATACGCAGTATTTT. The variable domain in full, with the rest retrieved from reference TRBV13 and TRBJ2-3, is AAGVIQSPRHLIKEKRETATLKCYPIPRHDTVYWYQQGPGQDPQFLISFYEKMQSDKGSIPDRFSAQQFSDYHSELNMSSLELGDSALYFCASSQPRDGGRDTQYFGPGTRLTVL.

V and J are TRBV15 and TRBJ1-1, with D possibly matching TRBD1 (6 bases). Germline V lookup: CDR1 LNHNV, CDR2 YYDKDF (reference sequence). With 7 bases removed from V and 5 bases from J, the gap between germline ends came to 11 bases. The CDR3 is 12 amino acids. CDR3 DNA: TGTGCCACCAAGGGGGGGCCAACTGAAGCTTTCTTT. Residues: CATKGGPTEAFF.

This clonotype was seen at least ten times. The genes are TRBV2 and TRBJ1-2, with D perhaps matching TRBD1 (5 bases). Trimming removed 6 bases from V and 6 bases from J, with 17 bases in between. The CDR3 runs to 14 residues. CDR1 is SNHLY, CDR2 FYNNEI, per germline. The CDR3 coding sequence is TGTGCCAGCAGCCCGGGACGGATAGAGAATGGCTACACCTTC. Translation: CASSPGRIENGYTF.

This clonotype has ten or more counts. The chain carries TRBV20-1 and TRBJ2-7; 12 bases agree with TRBD2. V dropped 1 base and J dropped 3; count of bases not matched to a gene: 7. The length of the CDR3 is 16 residues. Germline CDR1 is DFQATT and CDR2 is SNEGSKA (reference sequence). The CDR3: CSARGGGLAGFYEQYF. The CDR3 nucleotides are TGCAGTGCTAGAGGGGGTGGACTAGCGGGATTCTACGAGCAGTACTTC.

This clonotype turned up a few times. The CDR3 nucleotides read TGTGCCACTGGGAGAACCCGCGATGAGCAGTTCTTC. Translating it yields CATGRTRDEQFF. The V and J genes are TRBV6-1 and TRBJ2-1; D might be TRBD2 (5 bases). V was clipped by 10 bases and J by 8 bases, with 15 bases between them. The CDR3 covers 12 residues. Germline CDR1 reads MNHNS; CDR2 reads SASEGT.

At least ten counts were recorded for this clonotype. The rearrangement joins TRBV11-2 to TRBJ2-5; TRBD2 aligns across 8 bases. Germline CDR1 reads SGHAT; CDR2 reads FQNNGV. This CDR3 contains 17 residues. The trim removed 5 bases at V and 0 bases at J, leaving 11 bases unmatched. For the CDR3, the DNA is TGTGCCAGCAGCCCCGGAGGGTCGGGAGGGTACCAAGAGACCCAGTACTTC. It yields the protein CASSPGGSGGYQETQYF.

This clonotype was observed at least ten times. The rearrangement links TRBV11-2 to TRBJ1-2; 11 bases are shared with TRBD1. CDR3 length: 15 residues. Germline-derived CDR1 and CDR2 are SGHAT and FQNNGV. The ends lost 1 base at V and 4 bases at J; junction bases unmatched: 2. In DNA form, the CDR3 reads TGTGCCAGCAGCTTAGGGGGGACAGGGGGCTATGGCTACACCTTC. Its translation is CASSLGGTGGYGYTF.

This clonotype was observed at least ten times. The V and J genes are TRBV6-1 and TRBJ2-7; the D gene is possibly TRBD2 (6 bases). The V gene's germline CDR1 is MNHNS and CDR2 SASEGT. This CDR3 has 14 residues. Trimming took 5 bases from V and 1 from J, leaving 12 bases between them. CDR3 bases: TGTGCCAGCAGTCGGGCCGGGGGATCCTACGAGCAGTACTTC. It codes for CASSRAGGSYEQYF.

Regarding this clonotype: One end of the junction fails to match germline, which may point to a read error. This sequence joins TRBV4-2 and TRBJ1-2; a possible D gene is TRBD1 (5 bases). The germline V gene has CDR1 LGHNA and CDR2 YNFKEQ. The CDR3 sequence is 12 residues long. The CDR3 sequence is CASHWGDYGDTF. Written as DNA, the CDR3 is TGTGCCAGCCACTGGGGGGATTATGGCGACACCTTC.

At least ten counts were recorded for this clonotype. This chain uses TRBV28 with TRBJ2-3; 7 nucleotides match TRBD1. The CDR3 has 18 residues. Germline assignment: CDR1 MDHEN and CDR2 SYDVKM. J was trimmed by 1 base and V by 6 bases; bases with no gene match: 16. CDR3 region: CASRLRGQRGGRTDTQYF. The CDR3 bases are TGTGCCAGCAGACTCAGGGGACAGCGAGGCGGACGCACAGATACGCAGTATTTT.

This clonotype has a count of ten or more. The rearrangement uses TRBV10-3 and TRBJ2-5, with 9 positions matching TRBD2. The CDR3 contains 16 residues. V lost 3 bases to trimming and J lost 4 bases; unmatched junction nucleotides: 9. Germline V CDR1 and CDR2: ENHRY, SYGVKD. The chain's CDR3 is CAISEYVSGSSETQYF. In nucleotides, the CDR3 is TGTGCCATCAGTGAATATGTTAGCGGGAGCTCAGAGACCCAGTACTTC.

This clonotype came up many times. The V gene is TRBV13, the J gene TRBJ1-2; TRBD1 matches at 10 bases. From germline, CDR1 is PRHDT and CDR2 FYEKMQ (reference sequence). This CDR3 region has 17 residues. The V gene end was trimmed by 3 bases and the J gene end by 1 base; junction bases not matched to a gene: 8. As DNA, the CDR3 is TGTGCCAGCAGCTTGCCGAAGAGGGACAGGGGTAACTATGGCTACACCTTC. Translated: CASSLPKRDRGNYGYTF.

This clonotype occurred many times. The chain uses TRBV11-2 and TRBJ1-1; D not certain. The CDR3 extends over 18 amino acids. Germline CDR1 and CDR2: SGHAT and FQNNGV. Trimming left V 5 bases short and J 5 bases short, with 27 bases between. The CDR3 loop reads CASSTSRQGPSLGTEAFF. The CDR3, as DNA: TGTGCCAGCAGCACCTCTCGACAAGGCCCTTCTTTAGGGACTGAAGCTTTCTTT. Full variable domain (outside the CDR3, taken from reference TRBV11-2 and TRBJ1-1): EAGVAQSPRYKIIEKRQSVAFWCNPISGHATLYWYQQILGQGPKLLIQFQNNGVVDDSQLPKDRFSAERLKGVDSTLKIQPAKLEDSAVYLCASSTSRQGPSLGTEAFFGQGTRLTVV.

This clonotype came up many times. V and J are TRBV28 and TRBJ1-5, with 8 nucleotides matching TRBD1. This CDR3 comprises 15 residues. Trimming removed 4 bases from V and 2 bases from J; junction bases left unmatched: 4. Per germline, CDR1 MDHEN and CDR2 SYDVKM. As DNA, the CDR3 is TGTGCCAGCAGTTATGACAGGGGCGGCAATCAGCCCCAGCATTTT. The encoded protein is CASSYDRGGNQPQHF.

Of note for this clonotype: It may be a read error: a sequence one base away is much more abundant. The chain carries TRBV7-3 and TRBJ2-2; no clear D. CDR3 length: 14 residues. Germline V gene lookup returns CDR1 SGHTA and CDR2 FQGTGA. CDR3: CASGLPGNTGELFF. CDR3 in DNA: TGTGCCAGCGGCTTGCCCGGTAACACCGGGGAGCTGTTTTTT.

This clonotype was recorded many times. The chain is built from TRBV7-2 and TRBJ2-1; D is ambiguous. Trimming shortened V by 3 bases and J by 7 bases, and 10 bases separated the two germline ends. Germline V gene sequence: CDR1 SGHTA, CDR2 FQGNSA. This CDR3 comprises 13 residues. The CDR3 nucleotides are TGTGCCAGCAGCTTTACCGGCCCTAATGAGCAGTTCTTC. Amino acids: CASSFTGPNEQFF. Looking up the rest from reference TRBV7-2 and TRBJ2-1 gives the full variable domain: GAGVSQSPSNKVTEKGKDVELRCDPISGHTALYWYRQSLGQGLEFLIYFQGNSAPDKSGLPSDRFSAERTGGSVSTLTIQRTQQEDSAVYLCASSFTGPNEQFFGPGTRLTVL.

About this clonotype: A much larger clone is a single base away; this may be a read error. The gene calls are TRBV28 and TRBJ1-5; tentative D call: TRBD1 (6 bases). This CDR3 is 14 amino acids long. V lost 5 bases and J 5 bases, leaving 13 bases between the germline ends. Germline V gene sequence: CDR1 MDHEN, CDR2 SYDVKM. The CDR3 loop reads CASSLQQGYQPQHF. CDR3 DNA sequence: TGTGCCAGCAGTCTCCAACAGGGATATCAGCCCCAGCATTTT.

This clonotype was seen ten or more times. V usage is TRBV28 and J usage is TRBJ1-1; D uncertain. V dropped 4 bases and J dropped 5 bases, with 11 bases sitting between them. The V gene's germline CDR1 is MDHEN and CDR2 SYDVKM. The CDR3 extends over 13 amino acids. DNA of the CDR3: TGTGCCAGCAGTTATAAGGGATCGACTGAAGCTTTCTTT. Translated: CASSYKGSTEAFF. Full variable domain (rest looked up from reference TRBV28 and TRBJ1-1): DVKVTQSSRYLVKRTGEKVFLECVQDMDHENMFWYRQDPGLGLRLIYFSYDVKMKEKGDIPEGYSVSREKKERFSLILESASTNQTSMYLCASSYKGSTEAFFGQGTRLTVV.

This clonotype was counted at least ten times. The gene calls are TRBV5-1 and TRBJ1-1; D gene unclear. The CDR3 is made up of 13 amino acids. Germline CDR1 and CDR2: SGHRS and YFSETQ. Trimming left V 1 base short and J 7 bases short, with 11 bases between. Written as DNA, the CDR3 is TGCGCCAGCAGCTTGCGCGCGACTAGTGAAGCTTTCTTT. This gives the protein CASSLRATSEAFF. The full variable domain, completed using reference TRBV5-1 and TRBJ1-1, is KAGVTQTPRYLIKTRGQQVTLSCSPISGHRSVSWYQQTPGQGLQFLFEYFSETQRNKGNFPGRFSGRQFSNSRSEMNVSTLELGDSALYLCASSLRATSEAFFGQGTRLTVV.

This clonotype showed up just a few times. J is TRBJ1-3 and V is TRBV28; D might be TRBD1 (5 bases). In germline, CDR1 is MDHEN, CDR2 SYDVKM. Trimming removed 1 base at V and 0 bases at J, with 10 bases between. This CDR3 is 16 amino acids long. The CDR3 DNA follows: TGTGCCAGCAGTTTATCTGGGACCTACTCTGGAAACACCATATATTTT. It yields the protein CASSLSGTYSGNTIYF.

V usage is TRBV7-3 and J usage is TRBJ2-3; 12 nucleotides line up with TRBD2. The V gene's germline CDR1 is SGHTA and CDR2 FQGTGA. The CDR3 runs 17 residues. V was pared by 7 bases and J by 4 bases, with 12 bases of the junction left unmatched. The DNA of the CDR3 is TGTGCCAGCATTGGGCAGACTAGCGGGGGTGAGGCAGATACGCAGTATTTT. It encodes CASIGQTSGGEADTQYF.

The genes are TRBV28 and TRBJ1-4; D call uncertain. The CDR3 spans 15 residues. The V end was cut by 5 bases, the J end by 0 bases, with 10 bases between. Germline V CDR1 and CDR2: MDHEN, SYDVKM. The DNA of the CDR3 is TGTGCCAGCAGTCGTCGAACTGCAACTAATGAAAAACTGTTTTTT. It specifies CASSRRTATNEKLFF. Combining the CDR3 with reference TRBV28 and TRBJ1-4 gives the whole variable domain DVKVTQSSRYLVKRTGEKVFLECVQDMDHENMFWYRQDPGLGLRLIYFSYDVKMKEKGDIPEGYSVSREKKERFSLILESASTNQTSMYLCASSRRTATNEKLFFGSGTQLSVL.

The chain carries TRBV4-3 and TRBJ2-2, with TRBD2 as a possible D gene (5 bases). The V gene lost 1 base and the J gene lost 0 bases, with 27 bases spanning the gap. The CDR3 is made up of 22 amino acids. Germline V gives CDR1 LGHNA, CDR2 YSLEER. CDR3 residues: CASSQVHSLGLIVTANTGELFF. The CDR3 DNA is TGCGCCAGCAGCCAAGTTCATTCCCTTGGACTTATTGTAACCGCGAACACCGGGGAGCTGTTTTTT.

Comments on this clonotype: A much larger clone lies a single base off, so this may be a read error. The V gene is TRBV15, the J gene TRBJ2-1, with a tentative D call TRBD2 (6 bases). The end of the DNA aligns better with TRBJ2-5, so the J call may be wrong. The length of the CDR3 is 14 residues. Germline CDR1 is LNHNV and CDR2 is YYDKDF (reference sequence). Written as DNA, the CDR3 is TGTGCCACCAGCAGACCCTCGTCGGGAGAGAGCCAGTACTTC. Amino acids: CATSRPSSGESQYF.

This clonotype was seen a handful of times. The chain couples TRBV19 to TRBJ2-1, with D hard to call. Trimming cost V 5 bases and J 3 bases, with 11 bases left between them. From germline, CDR1 is LNHDA and CDR2 SQIVND (reference sequence). This CDR3 spans 14 amino acids. For the CDR3, the DNA is TGTGCCAGTAGTTGGTCAGTTGACTACAATGAGCAGTTCTTC. Protein sequence: CASSWSVDYNEQFF.

In its sample, this clonotype was seen many times. The chain uses TRBV27 and TRBJ1-1; TRBD1 might be the D (6 bases). CDR3 length: 15 amino acids. With 4 bases removed from V and 2 bases from J, the gap between germline ends came to 14 bases. Per the germline V gene, CDR1 is MNHEY and CDR2 is SMNVEV (reference sequence). The CDR3 DNA is TGTGCCAGCAGTTCCATTGCGGGGGCCAACACTGAAGCTTTCTTT. Protein sequence: CASSSIAGANTEAFF.

This sequence joins TRBV20-1 and TRBJ1-1; 11 bases align to TRBD1. Germline V gene data show CDR1 as DFQATT and CDR2 as SNEGSKA (reference sequence). V shed 3 bases, J shed 9 bases, and the junction held 6 bases outside the gene matches. The length of the CDR3 is 13 residues. CDR3 nucleotide sequence: TGCAGTGCTAGTGGGACAGGGGGAATCCAAGCTTTCTTT. Its translation is CSASGTGGIQAFF.

The J gene is TRBJ2-1, the V gene TRBV5-8; TRBD2 aligns across 10 bases. V lost 4 bases and J lost 4; bases outside the gene matches: 8. This CDR3 contains 16 residues. CDR1 is SGHTS, CDR2 YDEGEE, per germline. In nucleotides, the CDR3 is TGTGCCAGCAGCCAAATTATAGCGGGAGGTTACAATGAGCAGTTCTTC. Protein product: CASSQIIAGGYNEQFF.

This clonotype was seen at least ten times. The genes are TRBV28 and TRBJ2-7; D may be TRBD1 (5 bases). The CDR3 loop spans 13 amino acids. Trimming removed 3 bases from V and 3 bases from J, with 9 bases in between. Germline assignment: CDR1 MDHEN and CDR2 SYDVKM. The CDR3 DNA sequence: TGTGCCAGCAGTTTGGACACGTTCTACGAGCAGTACTTC. It is translated as CASSLDTFYEQYF.

This clonotype was recorded at least ten times. The J gene is TRBJ1-5, the V gene TRBV4-2, with 9 bases that match TRBD1. This CDR3 contains 16 residues. Germline V gene lookup returns CDR1 LGHNA and CDR2 YNFKEQ. V lost 6 bases to trimming and J lost 5 bases; unmatched junction nucleotides: 11. CDR3 DNA: TGTGCCAGCAGACTGACCGGGACAGGGCACGATCAGCCCCAGCATTTT. Protein: CASRLTGTGHDQPQHF.